This TCR beta chain was found in a study of blood T cell repertoires in COVID-19. At the level of the study: The analysed material was cDNA or gDNA that came from T cells, B-cell-depleted T cells, or PBMCs.

TCRdb keeps only in-frame clones here, not all; method: immunoSEQ multiplex PCR. The sample includes some 230,000 clones, roughly 80% of them seen just once. Germline lookup yields CDR1 MNHEY and CDR2 SVGAGI. The germline V and J ends were trimmed by 6 bases and 5 bases, with 8 bases remaining between them. The CDR3 is 12 residues long. The sequence came from a woman in her forties or fifties with acute or convalescent COVID-19. Material for sequencing was peripheral blood. This chain connects TRBV6-5 to TRBJ2-1; D is uncertain. CDR3 sequence: CASRRIHNEQFF. The CDR3 DNA reads TGTGCCAGCAGGAGAATCCACAATGAGCAGTTCTTC.